The 17 T cell receptor beta chains in this list originate from one sample, sequenced in a study of CD8 T cells in ankylosing spondylitis (dated by TCRdb to the late 2010s). Preparation of the library involved 5' RACE. Instrument used: Illumina HiSeq 2500. TCRdb reanalyzed the raw reads on its own, using fastp at Q25 for trimming and MiXCR for clone calling, and kept in-frame beta chains. Identical CDR3 protein sequences are pooled into one entry, listed with their most common genes and DNA. The sample table lists around 230,000 distinct CDR3 sequences, roughly 8.6% of them with a count of one. The top ten clones comprise nearly 7% of the sample. Sequencing was done on a sample of blood, either unsorted or a sorted T cell fraction (not recorded which). These receptors all stem from a male donor with ankylosing spondylitis or in good health (not recorded which).

In this sample, this clonotype turned up many times. The V call is TRBV12-3 or TRBV12-4, the J call TRBJ2-1; TRBD2 matches 15 bases. The CDR3 totals 16 residues. With 5 bases clipped from V and 7 bases from J, the junction kept 6 bases outside the gene matches. The CDR3 loop is CASSPGLAGGHNEQFF. CDR3 DNA sequence: TGTGCCAGCAGTCCGGGACTAGCGGGGGGCCATAATGAGCAGTTCTTC.

This clonotype came up many times. The limits of the CDR3 on the DNA are not certain, so only TCRdb's listed CDR3 is given. The chain employs TRBV6-2 or TRBV6-3 and TRBJ2-2; the tabulated D call, TRBD2, remains unverified against the DNA. The CDR3 region is 13 residues in length, termini included. The germline gives CDR1 MNHEY, CDR2 SVGEGT. This chain's CDR3 is CASSSLRAGELFF.

In its sample, this clonotype was seen many times. The CDR3 DNA reads TGCGCCAGCAGCTTGGGAGCTAGCGGGGGCTTTTACAATGAGCAGTTCTTC. Amino acids: CASSLGASGGFYNEQFF. The chain has TRBV5-1 and TRBJ2-1; TRBD2 matches at 10 bases. The CDR3 spans 17 residues. The germline V gene encodes CDR1 SGHRS and CDR2 YFSETQ. Trimming removed 0 bases from V and 4 bases from J; junction bases left unmatched: 7.

This clonotype was seen ten or more times. The chain joins TRBV12-3 or TRBV12-4 to TRBJ1-1; D is perhaps TRBD1 (6 bases). Between the trimmed V and J ends, which lost 6 bases and 2 bases, there was a span of 13 bases. This CDR3 is built from 14 residues. CDR3: CASSKYRENTEAFF. The CDR3 region has the DNA TGTGCCAGCAGCAAATACAGGGAAAACACTGAAGCTTTCTTT.

This clonotype was detected only once. V is TRBV12-3 or TRBV12-4 and J is TRBJ1-6, with a possible D match to TRBD1 (5 bases). V lost 5 bases to trimming and J lost 9 bases, with 17 bases between them. The CDR3 length is 15 residues. The CDR3 DNA follows: TGTGCCAGCAGTCCAGATGGGACGGGAGGTTCACCCCTCCACTTT. Translating gives CASSPDGTGGSPLHF.

The V call is TRBV19, the J call TRBJ2-5; TRBD1 might be the D (6 bases). CDR3 size: 14 residues. V lost 3 bases to trimming and J lost 4 bases, with 12 bases between them. Germline V gene data show CDR1 as LNHDA and CDR2 as SQIVND (reference sequence). The DNA of the CDR3 is TGTGCCAGTAGTATCTCGACAGGTGGAGAGACCCAGTACTTC. It translates to CASSISTGGETQYF.

This clonotype has ten or more counts. This chain uses TRBV20-1 with TRBJ2-1, with a tentative D call TRBD2 (6 bases). V lost 3 bases, J lost 3 bases, and 12 bases lay in between. From germline, CDR1 is DFQATT and CDR2 SNEGSKA (reference sequence). This CDR3 is 14 amino acids long. CDR3 sequence reads: CSASIRENYNEQFF. The CDR3 DNA follows: TGCAGTGCTAGTATCCGGGAGAACTACAATGAGCAGTTCTTC.

This clonotype occurred many times. The chain links TRBV5-1 to TRBJ2-7, with a possible D match to TRBD1 (6 bases). CDR1 and CDR2 (germline): SGHRS, YFSETQ. V was shortened by 4 bases and J by 2 bases, with 16 bases between the two germline ends. The CDR3 totals 15 residues. The CDR3 here is CASSKSGAVTYEQYF. CDR3 DNA sequence: TGCGCCAGCAGCAAATCAGGGGCGGTTACCTACGAGCAGTACTTC. The full variable domain, in which reference TRBV5-1 and TRBJ2-7 provide the parts outside the CDR3, is KAGVTQTPRYLIKTRGQQVTLSCSPISGHRSVSWYQQTPGQGLQFLFEYFSETQRNKGNFPGRFSGRQFSNSRSEMNVSTLELGDSALYLCASSKSGAVTYEQYFGPGTRLTVT.

This clonotype has ten or more counts. The gene calls are TRBV12-3 or TRBV12-4 and TRBJ1-5; TRBD1 matches 8 bases. The CDR3 covers 15 residues. The V and J ends lost 6 bases and 3 bases, in that order; junction bases with no gene match: 7. The CDR3 DNA follows: TGTGCCAGCAGCGTGACAGGGGAGAACAATCAGCCCCAGCATTTT. Its translation is CASSVTGENNQPQHF.

This clonotype came up many times. CDR3 protein: CASSLEVQGAGTEAFF. The CDR3 DNA follows: TGCGCCAGCAGCTTGGAGGTGCAGGGAGCGGGCACTGAAGCTTTCTTT. This sequence joins TRBV5-1 and TRBJ1-1, with D tentatively TRBD1 (5 bases). The CDR3 has 16 amino acids. The V and J ends lost 0 bases and 4 bases respectively, with 16 bases between them. The V gene's germline CDR1 is SGHRS and CDR2 YFSETQ.

This clonotype was counted at least ten times. The chain uses TRBV6-2 or TRBV6-3 and TRBJ2-1; 12 bases match TRBD2. The CDR3 covers 16 residues. The germline gives CDR1 MNHEY, CDR2 SVGEGT. V trimming: 6 bases; J trimming: 1 base; junction bases outside the gene matches: 4. The CDR3 here is CASSFTSGGSYNEQFF. The CDR3 DNA sequence: TGTGCCAGCAGCTTCACTAGCGGGGGGTCCTACAATGAGCAGTTCTTC.

This clonotype was observed many times. The chain recombines TRBV15 with TRBJ2-7; no firm D call. Trimming shortened V by 1 base and J by 1 base, and 11 bases separated the two germline ends. This CDR3 is built from 15 residues. CDR1 LNHNV and CDR2 YYDKDF come from the germline V gene (reference sequence). DNA for the CDR3: TGTGCCACCAGCAGAGCCGCGTTAGGGTCCTACGAGCAGTACTTC. Translated, it gives CATSRAALGSYEQYF.

Many counts were recorded for this clonotype. The chain employs TRBV3-1 and TRBJ2-1; TRBD1 aligns across 7 bases. Germline-derived CDR1 and CDR2 are LGHDT and YNNKEL (reference sequence). CDR3 length: 15 residues. The V gene end was trimmed by 1 base and the J gene end by 8 bases; junction bases not matched to a gene: 8. CDR3 bases: TGTGCCAGCAGCCAAGCGCAGACAGGGTTCCATGAGCAGTTCTTC. It codes for CASSQAQTGFHEQFF.

This clonotype was detected only a few times. This rearrangement joins TRBV12-3 or TRBV12-4 to TRBJ2-7; the D gene is possibly TRBD2 (7 bases). The length of the CDR3 is 13 residues. The ends were cut back, 6 bases at V and 7 bases at J, with 16 bases in the middle. CDR3 DNA sequence: TGTGCCAGCAGCTATTGGGGGGGCCCAGAGCAGTACTTC. Translating it yields CASSYWGGPEQYF.

This clonotype has more than one count but fewer than ten. The chain is built from TRBV20-1 and TRBJ2-2, with 9 positions matching TRBD2. The V and J ends lost 6 bases and 4 bases, in that order; junction bases with no gene match: 6. Germline V gives CDR1 DFQATT, CDR2 SNEGSKA (reference sequence). The CDR3 sequence is 14 residues long. As DNA, the CDR3 is TGCAGTGCGACCAGCGGGGGGAGCACCGGGGAGCTGTTTTTT. Translated: CSATSGGSTGELFF.

This clonotype was observed a few times. The rearrangement joins TRBV20-1 to TRBJ2-7; 9 bases agree with TRBD2. The germline V gene has CDR1 DFQATT and CDR2 SNEGSKA (reference sequence). The V segment lost 6 bases and the J segment 9 bases; nucleotides outside the gene matches: 18. The CDR3 sequence is 15 residues long. CDR3 loop: CSATGSLAGGNRQYF. The CDR3 DNA reads TGCAGTGCGACCGGATCACTGGCGGGGGGGAATCGGCAGTACTTC.

This clonotype was detected many times. This rearrangement joins TRBV5-1 to TRBJ1-4, with 7 bases fitting TRBD1. CDR3 length: 16 amino acids. CDR1 is SGHRS, CDR2 YFSETQ, per germline. The V gene end was trimmed by 0 bases and the J gene end by 8 bases; junction bases not matched to a gene: 10. CDR3 nucleotide sequence: TGCGCCAGCAGCTTGGGACAGGGAAAAGAAGGGGAAAAACTGTTTTTT. Translated, it gives CASSLGQGKEGEKLFF. Combining the CDR3 with reference TRBV5-1 and TRBJ1-4 gives the whole variable domain KAGVTQTPRYLIKTRGQQVTLSCSPISGHRSVSWYQQTPGQGLQFLFEYFSETQRNKGNFPGRFSGRQFSNSRSEMNVSTLELGDSALYLCASSLGQGKEGEKLFFGSGTQLSVL.